This T cell receptor (beta chain) was documented in a study of CXCR3-negative and CXCR3-positive naive CD8 T cells. UMI-labeled TRB cDNA libraries were prepared by 5' RACE. TCRdb reanalyzed the 5' RACE reads and collapses them to one entry per CDR3 protein, without DNA. The sample includes around 81,000 distinct CDR3 sequences. Looked up from germline, CDR1 is LNHNV and CDR2 is YYDKDF (reference sequence). The CDR3 is 13 residues long. Material for sequencing was naive CXCR3- CD8+ T cells from blood. Sample subset: CD45RO-CCR7+CD27+CD95- naive CD8+ T cells lacking CXCR3 (TNR3-). V is TRBV15 and J is TRBJ2-5; TCRdb's D call of TRBD2 is untestable without DNA. This receptor was identified in a human donor in good health. Some clones in this sample may be carry-over from other donors' samples. The CDR3 protein is CAPDRRAQETQYF.